This TCR beta chain is drawn from a study of cytomegalovirus exposure and HLA in healthy donors. Overall study results and limits: The authors enumerated some 160 TCR beta chains as linked to cytomegalovirus.

A multiplex PCR was run with 60 Vbeta primers and 13 Jbeta primers. The repertoire was sequenced with immunoSEQ multiplex PCR; TCRdb's copy has only in-frame clones and lacks some. The repertoire includes around 50,000 clones, around three quarters of them detected once, and 22% sits in the top ten. This clone occurred once. The antigen is unknown. Germline CDR1 is LNHDA and CDR2 is SQIVND (reference sequence). The CDR3 contains 16 residues. V lost 4 bases and J lost 3, with 19 bases in between. The sequence came from a woman aged 50 to 65 in good health and CMV-seropositive. Material for sequencing was PBMCs. This sequence joins TRBV19 and TRBJ2-7, with D possibly matching TRBD1 (6 bases). The CDR3 reads CASSRPLGGSCYEQYF. The CDR3 bases are TGTGCCAGTAGTAGACCTCTAGGGGGATCTTGCTACGAGCAGTACTTC.